This T cell receptor (beta chain) was retrieved from a study of shared clonotypes between healthy human individuals. About the research overall: A couple of women and three men aged 18 to 49 made up the donors.

Original analysis: Filtering was not the same, since immunoSEQ gave junction-only sequences without quality scores. The assay was immunoSEQ multiplex PCR, and TCRdb's table has in-frame clones only and misses some. V, J and clone size were drawn from that table, and D and trimming were deduced from the DNA. The table has about 990,000 clones, around three quarters seen once. The CDR3 length is 14 residues. The V gene's germline CDR1 is SGHRS and CDR2 YFSETQ. V lost 0 bases and J lost 1, with 7 bases in between. Sample: memory CD4+ T cells from PBMCs. Subset of the sample: CD45RA-negative fraction. The V and J genes are TRBV5-1 and TRBJ2-5; the D is unclear. The sequence came from a man in his late teens or twenties in good health. Some clones in this sample may be carry-over from other donors' samples. CDR3 bases: TGCGCCAGCAGCTTGGATTCCAGCCAAGAGACCCAGTACTTC. This translates into CASSLDSSQETQYF. Combining the CDR3 with reference TRBV5-1 and TRBJ2-5 gives the whole variable domain KAGVTQTPRYLIKTRGQQVTLSCSPISGHRSVSWYQQTPGQGLQFLFEYFSETQRNKGNFPGRFSGRQFSNSRSEMNVSTLELGDSALYLCASSLDSSQETQYFGPGTRLLVL.